This section outlines one T cell receptor beta chain sequence together with its context. Its cognate antigen is unknown. V was cut by 1 base and J by 6 bases, with 6 bases left in between. The CDR3 is made up of 13 amino acids. The source of the sample is a study of regulatory T cells in long-lasting Graves disease. Regarding the study as a whole: There was favoring of TRBV28, TRBJ1-2 and TRBJ2-5 in persistent disease.

In building TCR beta libraries, iRepertoire HTBI primers were used together with Arm-PCR of CDR3 regions. TCRdb passed the multiplex PCR reads through MiXCR, listing each CDR3 protein once. The sample lists 400,000 to 500,000 distinct CDR3 sequences, over 20% occurring once. Time point specified: persistent/refractory GD, antithyroid drugs over 5 years with positive TRAb. There was RNA extracted from PBMCs, and the TCR library was made from it. Into tubes containing EDTA, approximately 9 milliliters of peripheral blood were drawn. V gene TRBV6-7 combines with J gene TRBJ2-2, with D unclear. TRBV6-7 belongs to the ORF category, with a function that is uncertain. The clonotype originates from a female donor with Graves disease. Specimen: peripheral blood mononuclear cells (PBMCs), collected when the disease was refractory, from a patient treated with antithyroid drugs. CDR3 DNA: TGTGCCAGCAGTTACTTGTATCCCGGGGAGCTGTTTTTT. This translates into CASSYLYPGELFF.